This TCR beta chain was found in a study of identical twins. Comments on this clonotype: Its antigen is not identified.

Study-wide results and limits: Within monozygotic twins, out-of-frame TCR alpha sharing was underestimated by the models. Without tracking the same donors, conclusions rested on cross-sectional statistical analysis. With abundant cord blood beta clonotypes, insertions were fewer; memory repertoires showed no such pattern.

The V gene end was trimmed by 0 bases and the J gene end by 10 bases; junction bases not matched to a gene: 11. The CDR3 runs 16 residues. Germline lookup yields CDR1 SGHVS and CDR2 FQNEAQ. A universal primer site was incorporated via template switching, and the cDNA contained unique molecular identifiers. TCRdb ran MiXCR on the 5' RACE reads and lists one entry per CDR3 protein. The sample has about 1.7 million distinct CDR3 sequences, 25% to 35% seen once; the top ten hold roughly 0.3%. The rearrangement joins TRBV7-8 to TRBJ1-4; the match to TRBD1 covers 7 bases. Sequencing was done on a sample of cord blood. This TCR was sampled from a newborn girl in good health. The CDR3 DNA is TGTGCCAGCAGCTTAGCCCTACGACAGGGAGGGGGAAAACTGTTTTTT. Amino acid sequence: CASSLALRQGGGKLFF.